This entry lists 23 T cell receptor beta chains sequenced from one sample in a study of OX40 agonist ivuxolimab in advanced cancers. Only in-frame clones appear in the TCRdb table, and some are missing; sequencing was by immunoSEQ multiplex PCR. The repertoire includes about 19,000 clones, about three quarters of them detected once, and 20% to 30% sits in the top ten. Sequenced material: CD4+ or CD8+ T cells sorted from blood, taken in a trial of the OX40 agonist ivuxolimab. These receptors all stem from an adult with an advanced solid tumor such as melanoma, head and neck, liver or kidney cancer.

In the case of this clone: Other nucleotide sequences in the sample specify the same CDR3. This chain links TRBV4-1 with TRBJ1-2; D is unresolved. Looked up from germline, CDR1 is MGHRA and CDR2 is YSYEKL. The CDR3 extends over 15 amino acids. V was shortened by 0 bases and J by 0 bases, with 8 bases between the two germline ends. CDR3: CASSQDQSANYGYTF. For the CDR3, the DNA is TGCGCCAGCAGCCAAGATCAATCTGCTAACTATGGCTACACCTTC.

Concerning this clone itself: Within the sample, other DNA sequences also encode this same CDR3. The V gene is TRBV2, the J gene TRBJ2-7; 9 bases map to TRBD2. The CDR3 runs 15 residues. In germline, CDR1 is SNHLY, CDR2 FYNNEI. V lost 3 bases and J lost 4; bases outside the gene matches: 7. CDR3 nucleotide sequence: TGTGCCAGCAGTGAGGACAGCGGGAGGAGGTACGAGCAGTACTTC. Residues: CASSEDSGRRYEQYF.

The V call is TRBV28, the J call TRBJ2-1; 9 bases map to TRBD1. CDR1 MDHEN and CDR2 SYDVKM come from the germline V gene. The CDR3 length is 14 residues. The V and J ends lost 3 bases and 8 bases, in that order; junction bases with no gene match: 5. The CDR3 coding sequence is TGTGCCAGCAGTTTGGACAGGGGAGGATATGAGCAGTTCTTC. Amino acid sequence: CASSLDRGGYEQFF. Looking up the rest from reference TRBV28 and TRBJ2-1 gives the full variable domain: DVKVTQSSRYLVKRTGEKVFLECVQDMDHENMFWYRQDPGLGLRLIYFSYDVKMKEKGDIPEGYSVSREKKERFSLILESASTNQTSMYLCASSLDRGGYEQFFGPGTRLTVL.

The chain uses TRBV15 and TRBJ2-2, with TRBD2 matching 9 bases. Germline V gene sequence: CDR1 LNHNV, CDR2 YYDKDF (reference sequence). This CDR3 is built from 15 residues. Germline trimming cut 1 base from V and 5 bases from J; bases unmatched to any gene: 2. CDR3: CATSRVAGETGELFF. CDR3 sequence (DNA): TGTGCCACCAGCAGAGTAGCGGGAGAAACCGGGGAGCTGTTTTTT.

This clone turned up a few times. The rearrangement joins TRBV19 to TRBJ1-1; D call uncertain. The CDR3 has 13 amino acids. Trimming cost V 3 bases and J 6 bases, with 11 bases left between them. Germline lookup yields CDR1 LNHDA and CDR2 SQIVND (reference sequence). CDR3 amino acids: CASSIGGISEAFF. The CDR3 nucleotides are TGTGCCAGTAGTATTGGTGGAATCTCTGAAGCTTTCTTT.

The chain combines TRBV10-2 with TRBJ1-5; tentative D call: TRBD1 (5 bases). The germline V gene has CDR1 WSHSY and CDR2 SAAADI. The CDR3 loop spans 14 amino acids. The V gene lost 4 bases and the J gene lost 0 bases, with 7 bases spanning the gap. CDR3 loop: CASSGTHSNQPQHF. The CDR3 DNA reads TGCGCCAGCAGTGGGACACATAGCAATCAGCCCCAGCATTTT.

The rearrangement uses TRBV12-5 and TRBJ2-2, with 10 nucleotides matching TRBD1. Germline assignment: CDR1 LGHNT and CDR2 FRNRAP. CDR3 length: 18 residues. Trimming removed 7 bases from V and 6 bases from J; junction bases left unmatched: 17. The CDR3 region has the DNA TGTGCTAGTGCCTCTCGATCCGGGACAGGGGTGAGGGCCGGGGAGCTGTTTTTT. As protein: CASASRSGTGVRAGELFF.

This chain uses TRBV4-3 with TRBJ1-5, with D unclear. Germline V lookup: CDR1 LGHNA, CDR2 YSLEER. The CDR3 has 14 residues. The V end lost 1 base, the J end lost 2 bases, and 6 bases lay between the germline ends. CDR3 DNA sequence: TGCGCCAGCAGCCAAGGACACGGCAATCAGCCCCAGCATTTT. It is translated as CASSQGHGNQPQHF.

This chain uses TRBV7-2 with TRBJ2-7, with TRBD2 matching 8 bases. V lost 3 bases, J lost 4 bases, and 8 bases stayed unmatched. Germline values: CDR1 SGHTA, CDR2 FQGNSA. The CDR3 extends over 15 amino acids. CDR3 protein: CASSFFGASGYEQYF. CDR3 DNA sequence: TGTGCCAGCAGCTTCTTCGGTGCTAGCGGGTACGAGCAGTACTTC.

The chain links TRBV29-1 to TRBJ2-1; D gene unclear. Trimming left V 4 bases short and J 4 bases short, with 8 bases between. From germline, CDR1 is SQVTM and CDR2 ANQGSEA. The CDR3 covers 12 residues. CDR3 protein: CSVADLYNEQFF. DNA of the CDR3: TGCAGCGTTGCAGATCTTTACAATGAGCAGTTCTTC.

The J gene is TRBJ1-2, the V gene TRBV7-9; 7 bases are a match to TRBD1. J was trimmed by 6 bases and V by 4 bases; bases with no gene match: 8. Germline loops: CDR1 SEHNR, CDR2 FQNEAQ (reference sequence). The length of the CDR3 is 14 residues. The CDR3 nucleotides read TGTGCCAGCAGCTACAGACAGGGAGAGGATGGCTACACCTTC. It yields the protein CASSYRQGEDGYTF. Combining the CDR3 with reference TRBV7-9 and TRBJ1-2 gives the whole variable domain DTGVSQNPRHKITKRGQNVTFRCDPISEHNRLYWYRQTLGQGPEFLTYFQNEAQLEKSRLLSDRFSAERPKGSFSTLEIQRTEQGDSAMYLCASSYRQGEDGYTFGSGTRLTVV.

For this clone: The same CDR3 is also encoded by other DNA sequences in this sample. The chain uses TRBV9 and TRBJ1-6, with unresolved D. This CDR3 is built from 12 residues. CDR1 and CDR2 from the germline V gene are SGDLS and YYNGEE. The V gene lost 0 bases and the J gene lost 5 bases, with 0 bases spanning the gap. Written as DNA, the CDR3 is TGTGCCAGCAGCGTAGATAATTCACCCCTCCACTTT. It codes for CASSVDNSPLHF.

The gene calls are TRBV18 and TRBJ1-1; unclear D gene. Germline V CDR1 and CDR2: KGHSH, LQKENI. V was clipped by 4 bases and J by 7 bases, with 19 bases between them. The CDR3 has 15 amino acids. The CDR3 DNA sequence: TGTGCCAGCTCACTCGCTGGGCTGCGGACTAATGAAGCTTTCTTT. Translation: CASSLAGLRTNEAFF.

This CDR3 is CATSRGTRGYNEQFF. The CDR3 DNA follows: TGTGCCACCAGCAGGGGGACTAGAGGCTACAATGAGCAGTTCTTC. The chain couples TRBV15 to TRBJ2-1; 8 positions agree with TRBD2. Germline CDR1 LNHNV, CDR2 YYDKDF (reference sequence). The CDR3 totals 15 residues. V gave up 3 bases and J gave up 3 bases; unmatched junction bases: 4.

The rearrangement uses TRBV7-2 and TRBJ2-1; D is tentatively TRBD1 or TRBD2 (7 bases each). With 11 bases removed from V and 0 bases from J, the gap between germline ends came to 11 bases. This CDR3 has 13 residues. CDR1 is SGHTA and CDR2 is FQGNSA in the germline V gene. The CDR3 is CASGGASYNEQFF. The CDR3 DNA follows: TGTGCCTCAGGGGGGGCCTCCTACAATGAGCAGTTCTTC.

This sequence joins TRBV4-1 and TRBJ2-5; 8 bases map to TRBD2. Germline CDR1 is MGHRA and CDR2 is YSYEKL. The CDR3 has 13 amino acids. V lost 4 bases and J lost 6; bases outside the gene matches: 4. CDR3 amino acids: CASSPGGEKTQYF. CDR3 in DNA: TGCGCCAGCAGCCCCGGGGGGGAGAAGACCCAGTACTTC.

This clone is a singleton in its sample. One base away lies a much larger clone, so this may be a sequencing read error. Other DNA sequences in this sample translate to the same CDR3. This chain connects TRBV28 to TRBJ1-6; 9 nucleotides align to TRBD1. The junction had 0 bases not matched to a gene; V was cut back by 4 bases and J by 5 bases. There are 14 residues in the CDR3. Germline lookup yields CDR1 MDHEN and CDR2 SYDVKM. The chain's CDR3 is CASSWDRDNSPLHF. The CDR3 DNA reads as TGTGCCAGCAGTTGGGACAGGGATAATTCACCCCTCCACTTT.

This chain joins TRBV9 and TRBJ2-5, with D possibly matching TRBD2 (6 bases). V shed 4 bases and J shed 1 base, with 11 bases lying between them. The germline V gene has CDR1 SGDLS and CDR2 YYNGEE. This CDR3 has 14 amino acids. The CDR3: CASSPGLLQETQYF. DNA of the CDR3: TGTGCCAGCAGCCCGGGACTCCTCCAAGAGACCCAGTACTTC.

V usage is TRBV28 and J usage is TRBJ1-6; possible D gene TRBD1, 5 bases. From germline, CDR1 is MDHEN and CDR2 SYDVKM. This CDR3 is 16 amino acids long. V dropped 2 bases and J dropped 3 bases, with 11 bases sitting between them. CDR3 coding DNA: TGTGCCAGCAGTTTAGGGGCAGGGTTCTATAATTCACCCCTCCACTTT. It encodes CASSLGAGFYNSPLHF.

The CDR3 here is CASSRGTSTDTQYF. The CDR3 bases are TGTGCCAGCAGCCGCGGGACTAGCACAGATACGCAGTATTTT. This chain uses TRBV7-9 with TRBJ2-3, with D perhaps matching TRBD2 (6 bases). V was clipped by 5 bases and J by 0 bases, with 9 bases between them. This CDR3 region has 14 residues. Germline V gives CDR1 SEHNR, CDR2 FQNEAQ (reference sequence).

For this clone: One end of the junction is discordant with germline, which a read error may explain. The rearrangement uses TRBV27 and TRBJ2-1; D is ambiguous. Germline V gene lookup returns CDR1 MNHEY and CDR2 SMNVEV (reference sequence). The CDR3 extends over 14 amino acids. The CDR3 sequence: CASSISGPHNEQFF. The CDR3 DNA reads as TGTGCCAGCAGTATATCCGGGCCACACAATGAGCAGTTCTTC.

The rearrangement joins TRBV28 to TRBJ2-3; D gene uncertain. Germline CDR1 is MDHEN and CDR2 is SYDVKM. Trimming took off 1 base at V and 6 bases at J, with 14 bases between the two ends. The CDR3 is 15 amino acids. DNA of the CDR3: TGTGCCAGCAGTTTATCTACCCATACCCTGGATACGCAGTATTTT. It encodes CASSLSTHTLDTQYF.

The gene calls are TRBV27 and TRBJ2-5; TRBD2 agrees at 7 bases. Gene TRBJ2-7 matches the end of the DNA better, so the J call may be wrong. This CDR3 spans 14 amino acids. Germline assignment: CDR1 MNHEY and CDR2 SMNVEV (reference sequence). The CDR3 here is CASSLGGVPYEQYF. DNA for the CDR3: TGTGCCAGCAGTTTGGGAGGGGTCCCCTACGAGCAGTACTTC.